This TCR beta chain is drawn from a study of blood T cell repertoires in COVID-19. About the research overall: T cells, B-cell-depleted T cells, or PBMCs provided the cDNA or gDNA that served as material.

Sequencing was performed with immunoSEQ multiplex PCR; in TCRdb, only in-frame clones are kept and a portion is missing. The data show about 180,000 clones, with over 65% seen just once and about 18% held by the top ten. V was trimmed by 4 bases and J by 12 bases, leaving 20 bases between them. Germline V gene data show CDR1 as SGHRS and CDR2 as YFSETQ. The CDR3 contains 15 residues. V gene TRBV5-1 combines with J gene TRBJ1-6, with D tentatively TRBD1 (5 bases). Sequenced: peripheral blood. The receptor was isolated from a person between 65 and 80 years old with COVID-19, enrolled during active disease. This CDR3 reads CASSGWFRVCLPLHF. The CDR3 DNA follows: TGCGCCAGCAGCGGGTGGTTCAGGGTTTGTTTACCCCTCCACTTT.